The sequence of this TCR beta chain was determined in a study of CD8 T cells in Susac syndrome. Sequencing of TCR beta was carried out in blood CD8+ and CD4+ T cells. RNA amounts of roughly 0.45 to 1 ug underwent reverse transcription with random hexamers. The authors amplified TCR beta CDR3 across 54 Vbeta and 13 Jbeta using immunoSEQ multiplex PCR. Via MiXCR, TCRdb re-called the immunoSEQ multiplex PCR reads, giving one row per CDR3 protein. The data hold about 210,000 distinct CDR3 sequences, with approximately 95% observed a single time. General observations from the study: The number of individuals included in the study's TCR sequencing and HLA analysis was acknowledged as relatively small.

This clonotype was seen only once. What it binds is not known. CDR1 and CDR2 (germline): SGHDN, FVKESK. The CDR3 extends over 18 amino acids. Trimming stripped 0 bases from V and 0 bases from J, with 17 bases between. The gene calls are TRBV14 and TRBJ1-2; TRBD1 might be the D (5 bases). This clonotype originated in a human donor in good health. Sequenced: CD4+ T cells from PBMCs. The CDR3 loop is CASSQDFYRGIANYGYTF. CDR3 nucleotide sequence: TGTGCCAGCAGCCAAGATTTTTACCGGGGCATAGCTAACTATGGCTACACCTTC.